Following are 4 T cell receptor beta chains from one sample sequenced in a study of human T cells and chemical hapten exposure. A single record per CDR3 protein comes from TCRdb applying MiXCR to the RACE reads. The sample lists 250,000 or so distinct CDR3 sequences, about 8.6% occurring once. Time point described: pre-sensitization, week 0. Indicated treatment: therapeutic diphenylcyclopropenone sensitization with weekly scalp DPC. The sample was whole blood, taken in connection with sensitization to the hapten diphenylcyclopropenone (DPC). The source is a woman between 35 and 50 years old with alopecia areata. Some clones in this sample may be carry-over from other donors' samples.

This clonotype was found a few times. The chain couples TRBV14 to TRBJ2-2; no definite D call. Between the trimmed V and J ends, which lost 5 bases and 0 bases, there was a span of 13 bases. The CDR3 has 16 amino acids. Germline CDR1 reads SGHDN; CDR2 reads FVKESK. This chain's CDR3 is CASSSVQTPNTGELFF. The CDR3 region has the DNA TGTGCCAGCAGCTCCGTCCAGACTCCGAACACCGGGGAGCTGTTTTTT. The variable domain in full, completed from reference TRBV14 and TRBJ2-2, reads EAGVTQFPSHSVIEKGQTVTLRCDPISGHDNLYWYRRVMGKEIKFLLHFVKESKQDESGMPNNRFLAERTGGTYSTLKVQPAELEDSGVYFCASSSVQTPNTGELFFGEGSRLTVL.

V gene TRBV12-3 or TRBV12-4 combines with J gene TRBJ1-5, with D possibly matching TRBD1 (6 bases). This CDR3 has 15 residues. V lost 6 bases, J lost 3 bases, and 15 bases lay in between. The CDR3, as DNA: TGTGCCAGCAGCAAACAGGGTCCGAACAATCAGCCCCAGCATTTT. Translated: CASSKQGPNNQPQHF.

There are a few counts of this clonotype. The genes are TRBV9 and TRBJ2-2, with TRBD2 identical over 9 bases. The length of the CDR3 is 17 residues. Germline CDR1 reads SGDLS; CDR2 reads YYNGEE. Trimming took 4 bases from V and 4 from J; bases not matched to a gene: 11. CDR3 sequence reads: CASSWSGTSTRTGELFF. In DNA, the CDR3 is TGTGCCAGCAGCTGGTCCGGGACTAGCACCCGCACCGGGGAGCTGTTTTTT.

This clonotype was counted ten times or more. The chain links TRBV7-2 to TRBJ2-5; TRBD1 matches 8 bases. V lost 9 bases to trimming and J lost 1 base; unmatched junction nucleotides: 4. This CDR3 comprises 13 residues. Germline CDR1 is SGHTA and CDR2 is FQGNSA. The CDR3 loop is CASRTGPQETQYF. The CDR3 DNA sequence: TGTGCCAGTCGGACAGGGCCCCAAGAGACCCAGTACTTC. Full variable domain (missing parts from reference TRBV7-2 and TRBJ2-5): GAGVSQSPSNKVTEKGKDVELRCDPISGHTALYWYRQSLGQGLEFLIYFQGNSAPDKSGLPSDRFSAERTGGSVSTLTIQRTQQEDSAVYLCASRTGPQETQYFGPGTRLLVL.